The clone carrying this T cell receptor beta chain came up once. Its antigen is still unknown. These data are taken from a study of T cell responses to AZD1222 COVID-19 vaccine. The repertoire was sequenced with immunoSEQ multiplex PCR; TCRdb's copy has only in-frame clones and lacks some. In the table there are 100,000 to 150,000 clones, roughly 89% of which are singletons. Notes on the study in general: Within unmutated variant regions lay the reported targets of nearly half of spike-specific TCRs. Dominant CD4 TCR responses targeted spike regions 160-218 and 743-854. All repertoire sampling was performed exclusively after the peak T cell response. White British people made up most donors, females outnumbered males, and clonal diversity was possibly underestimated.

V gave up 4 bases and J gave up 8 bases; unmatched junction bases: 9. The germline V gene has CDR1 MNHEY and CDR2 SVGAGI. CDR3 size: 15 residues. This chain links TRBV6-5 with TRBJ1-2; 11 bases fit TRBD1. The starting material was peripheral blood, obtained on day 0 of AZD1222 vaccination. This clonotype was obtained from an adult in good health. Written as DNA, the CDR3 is TGTGCCAGCAGTTCCTGGAGGACAGGGGGCTGGGGCTACACCTTC. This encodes CASSSWRTGGWGYTF.